The 24 T cell receptor beta chains below come from one sample, sequenced in a study of cytomegalovirus exposure and HLA in healthy donors. PCR involved 60 Vbeta and 13 Jbeta primers. The method was immunoSEQ multiplex PCR; TCRdb's version includes in-frame clones alone and lacks a portion of them. The table lists about 130,000 clones, approximately 82% of them singletons. Sequenced: PBMCs. The source is a female donor in good health and CMV-seronegative.

About this clone itself: Other nucleotide sequences in the sample specify the same CDR3. The genes are TRBV28 and TRBJ1-2, with D perhaps TRBD1 (5 bases). Germline V gives CDR1 MDHEN, CDR2 SYDVKM. V was shortened by 2 bases and J by 4 bases, with 5 bases between the two germline ends. The CDR3 covers 12 residues. In DNA, the CDR3 is TGTGCCAGCAGTTTAAGGGGCTATGGCTACACCTTC. It is translated as CASSLRGYGYTF.

This clone was picked up a small number of times. This rearrangement joins TRBV29-1 to TRBJ2-3; TRBD2 agrees at 7 bases. CDR1 is SQVTM and CDR2 is ANQGSEA in the germline V gene. CDR3 size: 15 residues. Trimming cost V 0 bases and J 1 base; bases outside gene matches: 4. CDR3 in DNA: TGCAGCGTTGAAGATAGAGCGGGGCGCACAGATACGCAGTATTTT. It is translated as CSVEDRAGRTDTQYF.

The chain couples TRBV6-5 to TRBJ1-4; 7 positions agree with TRBD1. The germline V gene encodes CDR1 MNHEY and CDR2 SVGAGI. The CDR3 runs 13 residues. The trim removed 8 bases at V and 5 bases at J, leaving 5 bases unmatched. Written as DNA, the CDR3 is TGTGCCAGCCACGGGACAGCGAATGAAAAACTGTTTTTT. This translates into CASHGTANEKLFF.

Remarks on this clone: A read error may account for a junction end that differs from germline. This chain links TRBV30 with TRBJ2-7; D assignment may be TRBD1 or TRBD2 (7 bases each). CDR1 is GTSNPN, CDR2 SVGIG, per germline (reference sequence). The CDR3 is 17 amino acids. The CDR3 DNA follows: TGTGCCGGGAGGGCTTGGAGGCATAGGACAGGCTCCTACGAGCAGTACTTC. This sequence encodes CAGRAWRHRTGSYEQYF.

This chain joins TRBV18 and TRBJ2-7, with 12 bases identical to TRBD2. In germline, CDR1 is KGHSH, CDR2 LQKENI. The trim removed 0 bases at V and 2 bases at J, leaving 5 bases unmatched. This CDR3 region has 17 residues. CDR3 DNA sequence: TGTGCCAGCTCACCACCCCCCTCTAGCGGGAGGGCCTACGAGCAGTACTTC. This codes for CASSPPPSSGRAYEQYF.

This clone was detected once. This sequence joins TRBV5-1 and TRBJ1-1; 9 positions agree with TRBD1. Germline assignment: CDR1 SGHRS and CDR2 YFSETQ. The J segment lost 5 bases and the V segment lost 5 bases, leaving 4 bases of the junction unmatched. CDR3 length: 13 amino acids. For the CDR3, the DNA is TGCGCCAGCAGACAGGGGGCGAGGACTGAAGCTTTCTTT. Protein sequence: CASRQGARTEAFF.

This clone is a singleton in its sample. Germline and junction disagree at one end, which may indicate a read error. Distinct nucleotide sequences in the sample also encode this CDR3. V is TRBV4-2 and J is TRBJ2-7; D not resolved. CDR1 and CDR2 from the germline V gene are LGHNA and YNFKEQ. The CDR3 has 14 amino acids. CDR3 amino acids: CASSQASQVYEQYF. CDR3 coding DNA: TGTGCCAGCAGTCAAGCTTCTCAGGTCTACGAGCAGTACTTC.

With respect to this clone: The sample contains more than one DNA sequence encoding this CDR3. This chain joins TRBV19 and TRBJ1-1; D gene ambiguous. V gave up 1 base and J gave up 1 base, with 4 bases separating them. The CDR3 spans 13 residues. Germline assignment: CDR1 LNHDA and CDR2 SQIVND (reference sequence). CDR3 in amino acids: CASSIGQNTEAFF. The CDR3 DNA follows: TGTGCCAGTAGTATAGGACAGAACACTGAAGCTTTCTTT.

The rearrangement links TRBV19 to TRBJ1-1; D is unresolved. Looked up from germline, CDR1 is LNHDA and CDR2 is SQIVND (reference sequence). There are 14 residues in the CDR3. V was pared by 5 bases and J by 0 bases, with 10 bases between. CDR3 residues: CASSRSAMNTEAFF. The DNA of the CDR3 is TGTGCCAGTAGTCGCTCAGCGATGAACACTGAAGCTTTCTTT.

The chain recombines TRBV30 with TRBJ1-3; D remains unclear. CDR3 size: 14 residues. V was pared by 0 bases and J by 1 base, with 7 bases between. Germline assignment: CDR1 GTSNPN and CDR2 SVGIG (reference sequence). The CDR3 is CAWSVGVSGNTIYF. The DNA of the CDR3 is TGTGCCTGGAGTGTAGGAGTATCTGGAAACACCATATATTTT.

The V gene is TRBV9, the J gene TRBJ2-6, with D possibly matching TRBD1 (6 bases). The germline V and J ends were trimmed by 0 bases and 3 bases, with 25 bases remaining between them. Germline CDR1 reads SGDLS; CDR2 reads YYNGEE. This CDR3 has 21 amino acids. The CDR3 region is CASSVAVSGDHTVFGANVLTF. CDR3 DNA sequence: TGTGCCAGCAGCGTAGCTGTTTCAGGGGACCATACCGTATTTGGGGCCAACGTCCTGACTTTC.

The V gene is TRBV2, the J gene TRBJ2-7, with TRBD1 identical over 8 bases. V lost 8 bases, J lost 3 bases, and 6 bases stayed unmatched. CDR1 and CDR2 (germline): SNHLY, FYNNEI. CDR3 length equals 13 residues. The CDR3 region is CASGQGMDYEQYF. The CDR3 DNA reads TGTGCCAGCGGACAGGGTATGGACTACGAGCAGTACTTC.

This sequence joins TRBV28 and TRBJ2-5; D possibly corresponds to TRBD1 (6 bases). V dropped 10 bases and J dropped 1 base, with 16 bases sitting between them. This CDR3 spans 14 amino acids. Germline V gene data show CDR1 as MDHEN and CDR2 as SYDVKM. The CDR3 region is CATSTQTGQETQYF. CDR3 in DNA: TGTGCCACCTCGACCCAGACAGGCCAAGAGACCCAGTACTTC.

The V gene is TRBV2, the J gene TRBJ1-2; 8 bases are a match to TRBD1. Germline V gives CDR1 SNHLY, CDR2 FYNNEI. Trimming at V came to 6 bases and at J to 6 bases, leaving 6 bases not matched to a gene. This CDR3 spans 13 amino acids. The CDR3 DNA is TGTGCCAGCAGACCGAACAGGGGGAATGGCTACACCTTC. Translating it yields CASRPNRGNGYTF.

V and J are TRBV27 and TRBJ2-7, with 11 bases matching TRBD1. The CDR3 length is 14 residues. CDR1 and CDR2 from the germline V gene are MNHEY and SMNVEV (reference sequence). Germline trimming cut 6 bases from V and 4 bases from J; bases unmatched to any gene: 5. This CDR3 reads CASSPGTGGYEQYF. The CDR3, as DNA: TGTGCCAGCAGCCCAGGGACAGGGGGATACGAGCAGTACTTC.

This rearrangement joins TRBV11-2 to TRBJ2-5; 9 bases line up with TRBD1. J gave up 2 bases and V 4 bases, and 2 bases lay outside the gene matches. The germline V gene has CDR1 SGHAT and CDR2 FQNNGV. The CDR3 sequence is 14 residues long. CDR3 region: CASSSGTGQETQYF. DNA for the CDR3: TGTGCCAGCAGCTCGGGGACAGGGCAAGAGACCCAGTACTTC.

V gene TRBV6-5 combines with J gene TRBJ2-7, with TRBD2 matching over 7 bases. The germline V gene encodes CDR1 MNHEY and CDR2 SVGAGI. CDR3 length: 14 residues. V shed 9 bases and J 7 bases; nucleotides not matched to a gene: 15. CDR3 DNA sequence: TGTGCCAGGGGGGGGGAGGTAGGAATACTAGAGCAGTACTTC. Translation: CARGGEVGILEQYF.

The gene calls are TRBV30 and TRBJ1-4; TRBD1 matches at 9 bases. The CDR3 covers 15 residues. V was pared by 1 base and J by 4 bases, with 4 bases of the junction left unmatched. CDR1 and CDR2 from the germline V gene are GTSNPN and SVGIG (reference sequence). CDR3 coding DNA: TGTGCCTGGAGTGGGGGACAGGGCCGTAATGAAAAACTGTTTTTT. Translating gives CAWSGGQGRNEKLFF. The full variable domain, in which reference TRBV30 and TRBJ1-4 provide the parts outside the CDR3, is SQTIHQWPATLVQPVGSPLSLECTVEGTSNPNLYWYRQAAGRGLQLLFYSVGIGQISSEVPQNLSASRPQDRQFILSSKKLLLSDSGFYLCAWSGGQGRNEKLFFGSGTQLSVL.

In this sample, this clone turned up a few times. The genes are TRBV2 and TRBJ2-3; 12 bases are a match to TRBD1. CDR3 length: 15 amino acids. V lost 6 bases to trimming and J lost 6 bases; unmatched junction nucleotides: 7. From germline, CDR1 is SNHLY and CDR2 FYNNEI. The CDR3 sequence is CASRPGTGGRDTQYF. CDR3 DNA sequence: TGTGCCAGCAGGCCCGGGACAGGGGGCAGGGATACGCAGTATTTT.

V gene TRBV18 combines with J gene TRBJ1-3, with 7 nucleotides matching TRBD1. V lost 5 bases to trimming and J lost 4 bases; unmatched junction nucleotides: 8. Germline CDR1 and CDR2: KGHSH and LQKENI. CDR3 length: 15 amino acids. Here the CDR3 DNA reads TGTGCCAGCTCAGGCCTCAGGGGGACCGGAAACACCATATATTTT. Translation gives CASSGLRGTGNTIYF. The full variable domain, its missing parts supplied by reference TRBV18 and TRBJ1-3, is NAGVMQNPRHLVRRRGQEARLRCSPMKGHSHVYWYRQLPEEGLKFMVYLQKENIIDESGMPKERFSAEFPKEGPSILRIQQVVRGDSAAYFCASSGLRGTGNTIYFGEGSWLTVV.

This clone was observed a few times. The rearrangement joins TRBV28 to TRBJ2-3, with D perhaps TRBD2 (5 bases). The CDR3 is 14 residues long. Trimming pared 6 bases from V and 1 base from J, leaving 11 bases between. Germline V gene data show CDR1 as MDHEN and CDR2 as SYDVKM. The CDR3 protein is CASSRFGGTDTQYF. CDR3 nucleotide sequence: TGTGCCAGCAGCCGCTTCGGGGGCACAGATACGCAGTATTTT.

In regard to this clone: Relative to the germline gene, one junction end is altered; a read error may explain this. This sequence joins TRBV16 and TRBJ1-3, with TRBD1 matching 7 bases. This CDR3 contains 13 residues. Germline CDR1 reads KGHSY; CDR2 reads FQNENV. The CDR3 region is CASSQFRDSRTTF. The CDR3 bases are TGTGCCAGCAGCCAATTTAGGGACAGCCGCACCACTTTT.

The chain carries TRBV19 and TRBJ2-3; 7 positions agree with TRBD2. Germline V lookup: CDR1 LNHDA, CDR2 SQIVND (reference sequence). The ends lost 5 bases at V and 6 bases at J; junction bases unmatched: 11. The CDR3 runs 15 residues. CDR3 in amino acids: CASSSLLLGGDTQYF. CDR3 sequence (DNA): TGTGCCAGTAGTTCCCTCCTGTTGGGGGGGGATACGCAGTATTTT.

The chain recombines TRBV19 with TRBJ2-1; D is ambiguous. Germline CDR1 and CDR2: LNHDA and SQIVND (reference sequence). V lost 4 bases to trimming and J lost 0 bases, with 10 bases between them. This CDR3 is 15 amino acids long. The CDR3 region has the DNA TGTGCCAGTAGTAAGGCGGATTTCTCCTACAATGAGCAGTTCTTC. Translated: CASSKADFSYNEQFF. Full variable domain (outside the CDR3, taken from reference TRBV19 and TRBJ2-1): DGGITQSPKYLFRKEGQNVTLSCEQNLNHDAMYWYRQDPGQGLRLIYYSQIVNDFQKGDIAEGYSVSREKKESFPLTVTSAQKNPTAFYLCASSKADFSYNEQFFGPGTRLTVL.